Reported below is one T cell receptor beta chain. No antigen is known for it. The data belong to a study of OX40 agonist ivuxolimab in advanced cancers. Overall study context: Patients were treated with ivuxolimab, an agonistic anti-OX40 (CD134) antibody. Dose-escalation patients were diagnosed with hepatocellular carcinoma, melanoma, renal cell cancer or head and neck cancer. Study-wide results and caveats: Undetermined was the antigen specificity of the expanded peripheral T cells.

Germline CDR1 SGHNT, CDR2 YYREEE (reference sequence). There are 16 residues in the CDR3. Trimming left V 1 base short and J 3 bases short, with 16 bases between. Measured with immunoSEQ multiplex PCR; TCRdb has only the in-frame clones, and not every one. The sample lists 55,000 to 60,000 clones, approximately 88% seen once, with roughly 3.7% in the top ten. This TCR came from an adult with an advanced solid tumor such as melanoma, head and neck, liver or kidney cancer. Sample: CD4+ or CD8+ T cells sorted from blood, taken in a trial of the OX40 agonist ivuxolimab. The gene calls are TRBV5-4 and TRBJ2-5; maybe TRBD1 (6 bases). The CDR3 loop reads CASSLLSGAREETQYF. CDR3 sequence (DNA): TGTGCCAGCAGCTTGTTGTCAGGGGCGCGTGAAGAGACCCAGTACTTC.